The present T cell receptor beta chain was sequenced within a study of cytomegalovirus exposure and HLA in healthy donors. Across the whole study: It was reported in a later analysis that the 90 to 150 validation repertoires used the same platform as the 550 to 850 first-cohort repertoires. Overall study results and limits: The tendency of first-cohort TCR clusters to co-occur in the approximately 110 validation repertoires was the finding of a later analysis. Investigators reported 150 to 200 TCR beta chains as tied to cytomegalovirus. Many donors shared some public TCRs, even though most TCR sequences were rare.

V lost 7 bases and J lost 4, with 26 bases in between. The CDR3 is 17 residues long. Germline values: CDR1 SGHAT, CDR2 FQNNGV. With regard to this clone: The antigen is not known.

The repertoire was sequenced with immunoSEQ multiplex PCR; TCRdb's copy has only in-frame clones and lacks some. This sample yields more than 95,000 clones, of which about 90% are seen a single time; 1.9% belongs to the top ten. This receptor was identified in a woman aged 18 to 35 in good health and CMV-seronegative. This chain joins TRBV11-2 and TRBJ2-7; a possible D gene is TRBD1 (6 bases). The sample comprised PBMCs. The CDR3 loop reads CASTPPVGVGALYEQYF. CDR3 bases: TGTGCCAGCACCCCCCCAGTGGGTGTGGGGGCGCTTTACGAGCAGTACTTC.